The 13 T cell receptor beta chains listed next were all sequenced from one sample in a study of beta chain features in type 1 diabetes. Their target antigens are unknown. Study observations and caveats: People with Type 1 diabetes carried modestly yet significantly shorter TCRB CDR3s in all four CD4+ subsets.

Every bit of the isolated RNA underwent reverse transcription, so sequencing read expressed TCRB transcripts. The method was immunoSEQ multiplex PCR; TCRdb's version includes in-frame clones alone and lacks a portion of them. The sample contains 200,000 to 250,000 clones, approximately 13% of which appear only once. Specimen: naive CD4+ T cells from blood. These receptors all come from a young man with type 1 diabetes.

The sample holds a few counts of this clone. The rearrangement links TRBV5-6 to TRBJ2-7; 9 nucleotides line up with TRBD1. With 2 bases clipped from V and 2 bases from J, the junction kept 5 bases outside the gene matches. The CDR3 is made up of 15 amino acids. Germline V CDR1 and CDR2: SGHDT, YYEEEE. CDR3 coding DNA: TGTGCCAGCAGCTTCGGGACAGGGCAGACCTACGAGCAGTACTTC. Translation: CASSFGTGQTYEQYF.

About this clone: An end of the junction does not agree with germline; a read error may underlie this. The chain links TRBV2 to TRBJ2-7; TRBD2 aligns across 9 bases. This CDR3 is built from 13 residues. Looked up from germline, CDR1 is SNHLY and CDR2 is FYNNEI. The CDR3: CASIPQLAGPSSF. In DNA, the CDR3 is TGTGCCAGCATCCCCCAGCTAGCGGGGCCCTCGAGCTTC.

Only a few counts were recorded for this clone. This chain uses TRBV30 with TRBJ2-1, with no clear D. Germline CDR1 is GTSNPN and CDR2 is SVGIG (reference sequence). The CDR3 consists of 13 residues. Trimming stripped 0 bases from V and 6 bases from J, with 9 bases between. The CDR3 nucleotides read TGTGCCTGGAGTGTACGTACCGGCAATGAGCAGTTCTTC. This translates into CAWSVRTGNEQFF.

Written as DNA, the CDR3 is TGTGCCAGCAGTGAGGAGCATTCACCCCTCCACTTT. It yields the protein CASSEEHSPLHF. The chain is built from TRBV2 and TRBJ1-6; D is ambiguous. This CDR3 region has 12 residues. The V end was cut by 3 bases, the J end by 8 bases, with 5 bases between. Germline V lookup: CDR1 SNHLY, CDR2 FYNNEI.

This clone was counted between two and nine times. V is TRBV29-1 and J is TRBJ2-1, with TRBD2 matching over 9 bases. This CDR3 is built from 15 residues. CDR1 is SQVTM and CDR2 is ANQGSEA in the germline V gene. The V and J ends lost 7 bases and 3 bases, in that order; junction bases with no gene match: 10. The CDR3 sequence is CSAGLASGGYNEQFF. DNA of the CDR3: TGCAGCGCCGGACTAGCGTCTGGCGGCTACAATGAGCAGTTCTTC.

On this clone: At one boundary the junction diverges from the germline segment, which might be a read error. The V gene is TRBV29-1, the J gene TRBJ1-3, with TRBD1 matching over 8 bases. Per the germline V gene, CDR1 is SQVTM and CDR2 is ANQGSEA. This CDR3 is 13 amino acids long. The CDR3 region is CSAQGAVGDTIYF. CDR3 sequence (DNA): TGCAGCGCCCAGGGGGCGGTTGGAGACACCATATATTTT.

This clone turned up a few times. The chain is built from TRBV7-8 and TRBJ2-3; D unclear. This CDR3 contains 14 residues. CDR1 is SGHVS and CDR2 is FQNEAQ in the germline V gene. Trimming pared 5 bases from V and 3 bases from J, leaving 12 bases between. Here the CDR3 reads CASSPSERTDTQYF. Written as DNA, the CDR3 is TGTGCCAGCAGCCCCTCCGAGCGAACAGATACGCAGTATTTT.

The V call is TRBV7-2, the J call TRBJ2-7; 10 bases map to TRBD2. Germline assignment: CDR1 SGHTA and CDR2 FQGNSA. The V and J ends lost 3 bases and 4 bases, in that order; junction bases with no gene match: 15. This CDR3 has 18 amino acids. The CDR3 DNA follows: TGTGCCAGCAGCTTGGTATCGGCTAGCGGGAGTTACGCGTACGAGCAGTACTTC. Translated: CASSLVSASGSYAYEQYF.

This chain uses TRBV12-5 with TRBJ1-5; TRBD1 matches at 7 bases. Germline V lookup: CDR1 LGHNT, CDR2 FRNRAP. The ends lost 0 bases at V and 2 bases at J; junction bases unmatched: 19. The CDR3 runs to 21 residues. The CDR3 nucleotides are TGTGCTAGTGGTTTGGTCCTAAGACAGGGAACCTCAAGCGGTGGCAATCAGCCCCAGCATTTT. Protein sequence: CASGLVLRQGTSSGGNQPQHF.

V and J are TRBV18 and TRBJ2-2, with 9 bases that match TRBD1. Unmatched junction bases numbered 3, after V lost 1 base and J lost 6 bases. The CDR3 length is 15 residues. Germline loops: CDR1 KGHSH, CDR2 LQKENI. The CDR3 region is CASSPRGQGAGELFF. CDR3 DNA: TGTGCCAGCTCACCACGGGGACAGGGAGCCGGGGAGCTGTTTTTT.

This clone occurred a few times. This sequence joins TRBV19 and TRBJ2-7; weak D call: TRBD1 (6 bases). This CDR3 region has 11 residues. The V and J ends lost 6 bases and 5 bases respectively, with 8 bases between them. Germline CDR1 is LNHDA and CDR2 is SQIVND (reference sequence). The CDR3 sequence is CASRAGDEQYF. CDR3 sequence (DNA): TGTGCCAGTAGGGCAGGGGACGAGCAGTACTTC.

The CDR3 DNA reads as TGTGCCAGTACCTATCGCCGGGGTTCCGGCGGGGCTTTCTTT. Translation: CASTYRRGSGGAFF. V and J are TRBV19 and TRBJ1-1, with no clear D. The CDR3 sequence is 14 residues long. Germline CDR1 reads LNHDA; CDR2 reads SQIVND (reference sequence). Trimming left V 7 bases short and J 11 bases short, with 23 bases between.

This clone was seen more than once but under ten times. This rearrangement joins TRBV30 to TRBJ2-3; possible D gene TRBD2, 5 bases. In germline, CDR1 is GTSNPN, CDR2 SVGIG (reference sequence). The germline V and J ends were trimmed by 0 bases and 8 bases, with 6 bases remaining between them. The CDR3 consists of 11 residues. This CDR3 reads CAWSVSGTQYF. The CDR3 nucleotides read TGTGCCTGGAGTGTAAGCGGTACGCAGTATTTT.